This T cell receptor (beta chain) is from a study of vaccination effects on CD4 cells after COVID-19. Study-wide results and caveats: Cross-reaction with common cold coronaviruses was seen in only 1 of 255 vaccine-induced clones from healthy vaccinees.

The protocol was immunoSEQ multiplex PCR, while the TCRdb copy is restricted to in-frame clones and leaves out a portion. Here the sample spans 20,000 to 25,000 clones, approximately 70% being singletons. In the ViraFEST assay, antigen-specific CD4+ clonotypes were identified by expansion after peptide-pool stimulation. It was after approximately 11 days of culture that CD4+ T cells were isolated. Prior SARS-CoV-2 infection was absent in the vaccine recipients, as shown by negative nucleocapsid antibodies. As regards this clone: Its antigen remains unidentified.

The sample here was CD4+ T cells from PBMCs cultured with HCoV-NL63 spike peptides, taken before COVID-19 vaccination. This sequence was found in a human donor who received a COVID-19 vaccine.

CDR3 DNA sequence: TGTGCCAGCAGTTACTCAATTTATAAGCTAGATACGCAGTATTTT. This codes for CASSYSIYKLDTQYF. This chain uses TRBV6-6 with TRBJ2-3; D gene uncertain. The CDR3 extends over 15 amino acids. The V gene's germline CDR1 is MNHNY and CDR2 SVGAGI (reference sequence). V was shortened by 0 bases and J by 5 bases, with 12 bases between the two germline ends.